One sample yielded the 28 T cell receptor beta chains listed below, sequenced in a study of CD8 T cells in Susac syndrome (dated by TCRdb to the late 2010s). Library creation used the immunoSEQ multiplex PCR assay. RNA was extracted with the RNeasy kit and about 0.5 to 1 ug was reverse transcribed using random hexamers. Clones were called with MiXCR by TCRdb after fastp trimmed the public reads at Q25, and only in-frame beta chains were retained. Rows matching on CDR3 protein sequence are summarized as one entry with the most common DNA and genes. Within this sample are more than 150,000 distinct CDR3 sequences, with roughly 95% of them counted one time only. 0.098% of the sample is held by the ten biggest clonotypes. The sample was CD4+ T cells from PBMCs. These receptors all stem from a human donor with Susac syndrome.

The rearrangement links TRBV19 to TRBJ1-2; D is ambiguous. V lost 3 bases, J lost 3 bases, and 8 bases lay in between. The CDR3 extends over 13 amino acids. The germline V gene encodes CDR1 LNHDA and CDR2 SQIVND (reference sequence). CDR3 coding DNA: TGTGCCAGTAGTATGTCCGGGTACTATGGCTACACCTTC. Encoded protein: CASSMSGYYGYTF.

The chain couples TRBV29-1 to TRBJ1-1; no clear D gene. Germline lookup yields CDR1 SQVTM and CDR2 ANQGSEA. V lost 6 bases, J lost 0 bases, and 11 bases lay in between. The CDR3 extends over 13 amino acids. CDR3 bases: TGCAGCGTCAGAAGGGCCATGAACACTGAAGCTTTCTTT. It specifies CSVRRAMNTEAFF.

The CDR3 coding sequence is TGTGCCAGCAGTACTCCCTACGGTGGAGATACGCAGTATTTT. It is translated as CASSTPYGGDTQYF. The genes are TRBV12-3 or TRBV12-4 and TRBJ2-3; D is uncertain. Between the trimmed V and J ends, which lost 5 bases and 5 bases, there was a span of 14 bases. The CDR3 is 14 amino acids.

The V call is TRBV28, the J call TRBJ2-3, with 9 bases aligning to TRBD1. This CDR3 comprises 15 residues. Trimming took 6 bases from V and 4 from J; bases not matched to a gene: 8. CDR1 and CDR2 from the germline V gene are MDHEN and SYDVKM. CDR3 sequence (DNA): TGTGCCAGCAGGGACCCGGGACAGGGTGCAGATACGCAGTATTTT. This encodes CASRDPGQGADTQYF.

J is TRBJ1-5 and V is TRBV30; D not resolved. Germline-derived CDR1 and CDR2 are GTSNPN and SVGIG (reference sequence). With 2 bases removed from V and 0 bases from J, the gap between germline ends came to 17 bases. CDR3 length: 17 amino acids. CDR3 nucleotides: TGTGCCTGGAGTCCTCCCGCTAACACGTTTAGCAATCAGCCCCAGCATTTT. Translated: CAWSPPANTFSNQPQHF.

The chain links TRBV28 to TRBJ2-7; D is unclear. The CDR3 has 14 amino acids. CDR1 MDHEN and CDR2 SYDVKM come from the germline V gene. V was cut by 3 bases and J by 2 bases, with 11 bases left in between. The CDR3 loop reads CASSFVVQTYEQYF. Written as DNA, the CDR3 is TGTGCCAGCAGTTTTGTTGTCCAAACCTACGAGCAGTACTTC.

The chain uses TRBV20-1 and TRBJ1-2; D may be TRBD1 (5 bases). The germline CDR1 and CDR2 sequences are DFQATT and SNEGSKA (reference sequence). V dropped 5 bases and J dropped 3 bases, with 13 bases sitting between them. This CDR3 is 13 amino acids long. This CDR3 is CSAPGPVDYGYTF. The CDR3 nucleotides read TGCAGTGCTCCGGGACCCGTCGACTATGGCTACACCTTC.

The V gene is TRBV5-1, the J gene TRBJ2-1, with unresolved D. The CDR3 totals 16 residues. Trimming removed 1 base from V and 0 bases from J, with 11 bases in between. CDR1 and CDR2 from the germline V gene are SGHRS and YFSETQ. The CDR3 DNA reads as TGCGCCAGCAGCTTGTTTCTTGGTTCCTCCTACAATGAGCAGTTCTTC. Amino acid sequence: CASSLFLGSSYNEQFF.

This clonotype was recorded only once. The chain carries TRBV5-1 and TRBJ2-5, with a tentative D call TRBD1 (6 bases). The CDR3 has 14 residues. Deletions cut 4 bases from V and 7 bases from J, with 17 bases between. Germline V gene data show CDR1 as SGHRS and CDR2 as YFSETQ. This CDR3 is CASSASRGRGTQYF. In DNA, the CDR3 is TGCGCCAGCAGCGCATCCAGGGGACGGGGGACCCAGTACTTC.

The rearrangement uses TRBV7-2 and TRBJ2-7; D not certain. The CDR3 is made up of 13 amino acids. CDR1 SGHTA and CDR2 FQGNSA come from the germline V gene. Trimming took off 2 bases at V and 6 bases at J, with 11 bases between the two ends. This CDR3 reads CASSLKLVGEQYF. The CDR3 DNA is TGTGCCAGCAGCTTAAAATTAGTGGGCGAGCAGTACTTC.

The chain has TRBV6-2 or TRBV6-3 and TRBJ2-2; weak D call: TRBD2 (7 bases). V was cut by 8 bases and J by 3 bases, with 10 bases left in between. The CDR3 runs to 13 residues. The germline CDR1 and CDR2 sequences are MNHEY and SVGEGT. The CDR3 protein is CASGRGDTGELFF. The CDR3 DNA reads TGTGCCAGCGGGAGGGGGGACACCGGGGAGCTGTTTTTT.

The chain combines TRBV19 with TRBJ1-3, with D perhaps matching TRBD1 (5 bases). Germline CDR1 reads LNHDA; CDR2 reads SQIVND (reference sequence). The CDR3 has 17 amino acids. V dropped 5 bases and J dropped 0 bases, with 17 bases sitting between them. The CDR3 here is CASSPRDGKNSGNTIYF. CDR3 nucleotide sequence: TGTGCCAGTAGTCCAAGGGACGGCAAGAACTCTGGAAACACCATATATTTT.

V is TRBV4-2 and J is TRBJ2-1; 9 bases are a match to TRBD2. This CDR3 is 16 amino acids long. The V segment lost 2 bases and the J segment 2 bases; nucleotides outside the gene matches: 4. The germline V gene encodes CDR1 LGHNA and CDR2 YNFKEQ. CDR3 residues: CASSQLTSGTYNEQFF. CDR3 DNA sequence: TGTGCCAGCAGCCAACTGACTAGCGGAACCTACAATGAGCAGTTCTTC.

This chain connects TRBV18 to TRBJ2-1; D possibly corresponds to TRBD2 (6 bases). This CDR3 is 14 amino acids long. The V and J ends lost 4 bases and 4 bases respectively, with 11 bases between them. Germline-derived CDR1 and CDR2 are KGHSH and LQKENI. This chain's CDR3 is CASSHGAGYNEQFF. CDR3 DNA sequence: TGTGCCAGCTCACACGGGGCGGGGTACAATGAGCAGTTCTTC.

The CDR3 reads CASSSGLADQETQYF. Written as DNA, the CDR3 is TGCGCCAGCAGTTCGGGACTAGCGGACCAAGAGACCCAGTACTTC. The chain links TRBV4-3 to TRBJ2-5, with TRBD2 matching over 11 bases. V was pared by 6 bases and J by 0 bases, with 3 bases of the junction left unmatched. Germline lookup yields CDR1 LGHNA and CDR2 YSLEER. This CDR3 has 15 amino acids.

The chain carries TRBV7-9 and TRBJ2-1, with D uncertain. The CDR3 totals 14 residues. The V gene lost 6 bases and the J gene lost 2 bases, with 11 bases spanning the gap. The V gene's germline CDR1 is SEHNR and CDR2 FQNEAQ (reference sequence). The DNA for the CDR3 is TGTGCCAGCAGTCAAGCAACCACCTACAATGAGCAGTTCTTC. Translating gives CASSQATTYNEQFF.

This clonotype was recorded a few times. This chain uses TRBV27 with TRBJ2-7; maybe TRBD2 (7 bases). This CDR3 region has 15 residues. Trimming removed 6 bases at V and 1 base at J, with 16 bases between. Germline assignment: CDR1 MNHEY and CDR2 SMNVEV (reference sequence). CDR3 nucleotides: TGTGCCAGCAGCCTGAGTGGGGGGGCTTCCTACGAGCAGTACTTC. Amino acids: CASSLSGGASYEQYF.

The rearrangement joins TRBV4-3 to TRBJ2-3, with 15 bases fitting TRBD2. Unmatched junction bases numbered 2, after V lost 0 bases and J lost 4 bases. CDR3 length: 17 residues. Germline CDR1 reads LGHNA; CDR2 reads YSLEER. The CDR3 coding sequence is TGCGCCAGCAGCCAAGATTGGACTAGCGGGGGGGCAGATACGCAGTATTTT. This codes for CASSQDWTSGGADTQYF.

This sequence joins TRBV15 and TRBJ2-4, with D perhaps matching TRBD1 (5 bases). This CDR3 has 17 residues. Germline V gene sequence: CDR1 LNHNV, CDR2 YYDKDF (reference sequence). V lost 5 bases, J lost 0 bases, and 17 bases lay in between. CDR3 protein: CATSGDRQTLAKNIQYF. For the CDR3, the DNA is TGTGCCACCAGCGGGGATAGACAGACCCTAGCCAAAAACATTCAGTACTTC.

The rearrangement links TRBV20-1 to TRBJ1-2; no clear D gene. The CDR3 is 13 amino acids. V lost 5 bases and J lost 8, with 18 bases in between. The germline gives CDR1 DFQATT, CDR2 SNEGSKA (reference sequence). DNA of the CDR3: TGCAGTGCTTCCACGCCGGGATCGGAAGGCTACACCTTC. Translated: CSASTPGSEGYTF.

The table lists this clonotype with a few counts. The chain links TRBV7-8 to TRBJ2-7; no clear D. V dropped 5 bases and J dropped 5 bases, with 13 bases sitting between them. Germline V gives CDR1 SGHVS, CDR2 FQNEAQ. The CDR3 extends over 13 amino acids. The CDR3, as DNA: TGTGCCAGCAGCCCCGTATCGGTCGACGAGCAGTACTTC. Translating it yields CASSPVSVDEQYF.

The chain combines TRBV7-9 with TRBJ1-1, with no clear D. Trimming took 4 bases from V and 11 from J, leaving 17 bases between them. Germline V gene data show CDR1 as SEHNR and CDR2 as FQNEAQ (reference sequence). This CDR3 has 13 residues. The chain's CDR3 is CASSWEGSSEAFF. The CDR3 DNA sequence: TGTGCCAGCAGCTGGGAGGGATCTTCAGAGGCTTTCTTT.

The chain links TRBV4-1 to TRBJ2-3; 10 bases map to TRBD2. Germline CDR1 reads MGHRA; CDR2 reads YSYEKL. CDR3 length: 17 amino acids. V lost 0 bases, J lost 4 bases, and 7 bases stayed unmatched. The CDR3 loop is CASSQELASGGADTQYF. The CDR3 coding sequence is TGCGCCAGCAGCCAAGAATTGGCTAGCGGGGGTGCAGATACGCAGTATTTT.

This clonotype came up once. This chain connects TRBV5-6 to TRBJ2-2; D ambiguous. CDR3 length equals 15 residues. V lost 0 bases to trimming and J lost 0 bases, with 6 bases between them. The germline V gene has CDR1 SGHDT and CDR2 YYEEEE. The CDR3 DNA sequence: TGTGCCAGCAGCTTGGATGTATCGAACACCGGGGAGCTGTTTTTT. Translation gives CASSLDVSNTGELFF.

This rearrangement joins TRBV12-3 or TRBV12-4 to TRBJ1-4; no firm D call. The CDR3 has 13 residues. The V and J ends lost 3 bases and 5 bases respectively, with 7 bases between them. The CDR3 region has the DNA TGTGCCAGCAGTTTTCGGGTCAATGAAAAACTGTTTTTT. It codes for CASSFRVNEKLFF.

A single count supports this clonotype. The V call is TRBV27, the J call TRBJ2-7, with D perhaps TRBD1 or TRBD2 (5 bases each). Germline V gene sequence: CDR1 MNHEY, CDR2 SMNVEV (reference sequence). V was shortened by 4 bases and J by 4 bases, with 8 bases between the two germline ends. The CDR3 is 12 amino acids. CDR3 in amino acids: CASSSWGYEQYF. The CDR3 bases are TGTGCCAGCAGTTCTTGGGGGTACGAGCAGTACTTC.

This chain uses TRBV27 with TRBJ2-1; the D gene is possibly TRBD2 (6 bases). Trimming pared 7 bases from V and 2 bases from J, leaving 15 bases between. The germline gives CDR1 MNHEY, CDR2 SMNVEV (reference sequence). CDR3 length equals 15 residues. CDR3 region: CASIPMGRPYNEQFF. Here the CDR3 DNA reads TGTGCCAGCATCCCAATGGGGAGGCCCTACAATGAGCAGTTCTTC.

The CDR3 spells CATSGYRGDEQFF. The DNA of the CDR3 is TGTGCCACCAGCGGATATCGGGGGGATGAGCAGTTCTTC. The V and J genes are TRBV24-1 and TRBJ2-1; 7 bases line up with TRBD2. The trim removed 7 bases at V and 8 bases at J, leaving 7 bases unmatched. This CDR3 region has 13 residues. Looked up from germline, CDR1 is KGHDR and CDR2 is SFDVKD.